This paragraph covers one T cell receptor beta chain sequence. Its specificity is not known. The time point denotes: week 11, during vaccination. One vaccine dose held 300 ug of mutant IDH1 20-mer peptide and came with topical imiquimod. The CDR3 runs 17 residues. Trimming removed 8 bases from V and 9 bases from J, with 30 bases in between. Germline V gene lookup returns CDR1 MDHEN and CDR2 SYDVKM. Sequencing was performed with immunoSEQ multiplex PCR; in TCRdb, only in-frame clones are kept and a portion is missing. The sample holds around 62,000 clones, about 91% seen once. This record belongs to a study of a mutant IDH1 vaccine in newly diagnosed glioma. Study details: Patients were pretreated with radiotherapy, temozolomide, or both, mostly both. Study findings and constraints: Among patients, roughly 93% showed immune responses induced by the vaccine. Variations in leading peripheral T cell clonotypes appeared to have no connection with pseudoprogression.

The chain couples TRBV28 to TRBJ2-3; maybe TRBD1 (5 bases). The origin of this receptor is a man between 40 and 49 years old with glioma. Sequencing was performed on PBMCs, taken from a glioma patient whose treatment included an IDH1 peptide vaccine. This chain's CDR3 is CASPPPRQGPSSWTQYF. In nucleotides, the CDR3 is TGTGCCAGCCCACCCCCCCGGCAGGGCCCATCGTCGTGGACGCAGTATTTT.